Sequencing of this T cell receptor beta chain was carried out in a study of T-cell reconstitution after alpha-beta-depleted transplantation in children. From germline, CDR1 is LGHNA and CDR2 YNFKEQ. V lost 2 bases to trimming and J lost 2 bases, with 11 bases between them. This CDR3 region has 15 residues. Researchers prepared the TCRbeta library using unique molecular identifiers, the study reports. TCRdb reanalysed the PCR reads using MiXCR and keeps one entry per CDR3 protein. The sample contains approximately 110,000 distinct CDR3 sequences, roughly 24% of which appear only once. This sample comprised PBMCs, mostly from graft donor cells, obtained 180 days after TCRalphabeta/CD19-depleted stem cell transplant. The chain combines TRBV4-2 with TRBJ2-3; no firm D call. The source of this sequence is a male patient between 2 and 10 years old who had a stem cell transplant for chronic granulomatous disease, so the T cells may come from the graft donor. For the CDR3, the DNA is TGTGCCAGCAGCCAAAGTGAAGTACACACAGATACGCAGTATTTT. Amino acids: CASSQSEVHTDTQYF.